This entry lists 6 T cell receptor beta chains sequenced from one sample in a study of T cell repertoires in urothelial bladder cancer. Using immunoSEQ multiplex PCR, the repertoire was profiled, and TCRdb retains in-frame clones only, with some absent. The sample lists some 14,000 clones; 60% to 70% were seen once. Sequenced: tumor-infiltrating cells from bladder cancer. Receptors were obtained from a human donor with urothelial carcinoma.

The J gene is TRBJ1-1, the V gene TRBV10-2; D is undetermined. The germline gives CDR1 WSHSY, CDR2 SAAADI. The CDR3 totals 15 residues. V lost 3 bases to trimming and J lost 7 bases, with 18 bases between them. DNA of the CDR3: TGCGCCAGCAGTGATTGGGCCGTTATGACGAATGAAGCTTTCTTT. Protein product: CASSDWAVMTNEAFF.

V is TRBV2 and J is TRBJ1-5; the match to TRBD1 covers 8 bases. Germline-derived CDR1 and CDR2 are SNHLY and FYNNEI. V was clipped by 10 bases and J by 0 bases; unmatched bases: 11. The CDR3 is 16 amino acids. Here the CDR3 DNA reads TGTGCCACATCTGGGGGACAGGATTCTAGCAATCAGCCCCAGCATTTT. Its protein is CATSGGQDSSNQPQHF.

This clone appeared a single time. This chain links TRBV6-5 with TRBJ2-2, with a tentative D call TRBD2 (6 bases). Deletions cut 2 bases from V and 5 bases from J, with 12 bases between. The CDR3 is 15 residues long. Per germline, CDR1 MNHEY and CDR2 SVGAGI. CDR3 nucleotide sequence: TGTGCCAGCAGTTACGGCGGGGTTGGGACCGGGGAGCTGTTTTTT. Translating gives CASSYGGVGTGELFF.

A few counts support this clone. The chain recombines TRBV7-8 with TRBJ2-5; 12 bases line up with TRBD2. The length of the CDR3 is 13 residues. Germline lookup yields CDR1 SGHVS and CDR2 FQNEAQ. With V trimmed by 8 bases and J by 5 bases, 3 bases remained unmatched. The CDR3 sequence is CASLAGGQETQYF. For the CDR3, the DNA is TGTGCCAGCCTAGCGGGGGGGCAGGAGACCCAGTACTTC.

This clone occurred a few times. This rearrangement joins TRBV6-1 to TRBJ1-4; TRBD1 might be the D (5 bases). Germline V gene lookup returns CDR1 MNHNS and CDR2 SASEGT. V dropped 3 bases and J dropped 7 bases, with 12 bases sitting between them. The CDR3 covers 14 residues. The CDR3 loop reads CASSEGGAGEKLFF. DNA for the CDR3: TGTGCCAGCAGTGAGGGTGGGGCAGGTGAAAAACTGTTTTTT.

The chain combines TRBV6-1 with TRBJ2-1; 9 bases agree with TRBD1. The CDR3 runs 13 residues. CDR1 and CDR2 from the germline V gene are MNHNS and SASEGT. J was trimmed by 5 bases and V by 6 bases; bases with no gene match: 2. CDR3 sequence reads: CASSRTGDNEQFF. The CDR3 region has the DNA TGTGCCAGCAGCCGGACAGGGGACAATGAGCAGTTCTTC.